This passage covers 6 T cell receptor beta chains from one sample sequenced in a study of T cell clones after liver transplantation. The assay was immunoSEQ multiplex PCR, and TCRdb's table has in-frame clones only and misses some. The sample contains tens of thousands of clones, around 90% of which appear only once. This sample comprised CD4+ T cells from blood, obtained before liver transplant. All receptors come from a human donor who received a liver transplant.

The chain carries TRBV19 and TRBJ1-1; unclear D gene. CDR1 is LNHDA, CDR2 SQIVND, per germline (reference sequence). This CDR3 spans 14 amino acids. The germline V and J ends were trimmed by 7 bases and 1 base, with 13 bases remaining between them. CDR3 sequence: CASIPGATNTEAFF. Written as DNA, the CDR3 is TGTGCCAGTATCCCCGGTGCCACGAACACTGAAGCTTTCTTT. Based on the CDR3 plus reference TRBV19 and TRBJ1-1, the full variable domain is DGGITQSPKYLFRKEGQNVTLSCEQNLNHDAMYWYRQDPGQGLRLIYYSQIVNDFQKGDIAEGYSVSREKKESFPLTVTSAQKNPTAFYLCASIPGATNTEAFFGQGTRLTVV.

The V gene is TRBV7-2, the J gene TRBJ1-5; D gene uncertain. V was cut by 5 bases and J by 6 bases, with 20 bases left in between. The germline gives CDR1 SGHTA, CDR2 FQGNSA. This CDR3 contains 16 residues. The CDR3 loop is CASSPYPVNPPQPQHF. In DNA form, the CDR3 reads TGTGCCAGCAGCCCCTATCCCGTAAACCCCCCTCAGCCCCAGCATTTT.

This clone was seen a handful of times. V gene TRBV28 combines with J gene TRBJ1-2; weak D call: TRBD1 (5 bases). The CDR3 is 14 amino acids. Trimming took off 6 bases at V and 4 bases at J, with 15 bases between the two ends. Germline CDR1 MDHEN, CDR2 SYDVKM. This chain's CDR3 is CASRPSGKTYGYTF. The CDR3 region has the DNA TGTGCCAGCAGACCTTCAGGGAAGACCTATGGCTACACCTTC.

The rearrangement links TRBV7-9 to TRBJ1-2; 9 bases fit TRBD1. The CDR3 spans 15 residues. Trimming removed 5 bases from V and 2 bases from J; junction bases left unmatched: 6. From germline, CDR1 is SEHNR and CDR2 FQNEAQ (reference sequence). CDR3 DNA: TGTGCCAGCAGCCCGGGGACAGGGAGCAACTATGGCTACACCTTC. This codes for CASSPGTGSNYGYTF.

This clone was detected once. This sequence joins TRBV5-1 and TRBJ2-7, with TRBD2 identical over 8 bases. Germline V lookup: CDR1 SGHRS, CDR2 YFSETQ. The CDR3 contains 14 residues. The junction had 9 bases not matched to a gene; V was cut back by 5 bases and J by 5 bases. CDR3 sequence (DNA): TGCGCCAGCAGAGTCGTCGCGGGGGGCAACGAGCAGTACTTC. Translated, it gives CASRVVAGGNEQYF.

This sequence joins TRBV6-5 and TRBJ1-1, with TRBD1 as a possible D gene (6 bases). V shed 5 bases and J shed 3 bases, with 10 bases lying between them. The CDR3 length is 13 residues. Germline V CDR1 and CDR2: MNHEY, SVGAGI. The CDR3 region has the DNA TGTGCCAGCAGTGTACAGGGATACACTGAAGCTTTCTTT. This translates into CASSVQGYTEAFF.